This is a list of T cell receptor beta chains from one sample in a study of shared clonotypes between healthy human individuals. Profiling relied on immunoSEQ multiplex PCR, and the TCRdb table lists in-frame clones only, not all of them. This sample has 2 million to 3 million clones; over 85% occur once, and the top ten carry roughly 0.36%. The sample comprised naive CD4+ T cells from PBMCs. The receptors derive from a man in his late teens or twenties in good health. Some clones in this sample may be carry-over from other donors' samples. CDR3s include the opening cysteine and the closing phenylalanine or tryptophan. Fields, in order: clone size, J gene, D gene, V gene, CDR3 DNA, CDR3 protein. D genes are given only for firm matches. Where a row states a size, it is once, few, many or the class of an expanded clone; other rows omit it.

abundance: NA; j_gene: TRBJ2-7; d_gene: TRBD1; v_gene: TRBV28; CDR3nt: TGTGCCAGCAGTCCGCCGACAGGGGCAGTATACGAGCAGTACTTC; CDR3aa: CASSPPTGAVYEQYF
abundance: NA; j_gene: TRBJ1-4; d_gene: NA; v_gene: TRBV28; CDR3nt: TGTGCCAGCAGTTTGACTGTTCTGGATGAAAAACTGTTTTTT; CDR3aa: CASSLTVLDEKLFF
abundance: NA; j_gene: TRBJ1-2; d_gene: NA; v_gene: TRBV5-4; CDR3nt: TGTGCCAGCATCGGATTCCCTCCCTTGGGTGGCTACACCTTC; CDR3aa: CASIGFPPLGGYTF
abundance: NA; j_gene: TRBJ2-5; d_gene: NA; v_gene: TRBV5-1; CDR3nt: TGCGCCAGCAGCTTAACAGAGGGAGCGGAGACCCAGTACTTC; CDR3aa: CASSLTEGAETQYF
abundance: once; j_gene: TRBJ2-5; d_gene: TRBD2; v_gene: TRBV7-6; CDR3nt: TGTGCCAGCAGCTTATGGCCCCCCGCGGGAGGCGAGACCCAGTACTTC; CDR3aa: CASSLWPPAGGETQYF
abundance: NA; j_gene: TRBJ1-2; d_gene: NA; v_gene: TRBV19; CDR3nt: TGTGCCAGTAGTATAGCAGGCACGGGAAACTATGGCTACACCTTC; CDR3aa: CASSIAGTGNYGYTF
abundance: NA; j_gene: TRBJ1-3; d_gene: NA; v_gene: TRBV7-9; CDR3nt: TGTGCCAGCAGCTTGGGGAGTCGCCAAGACACCATATATTTT; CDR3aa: CASSLGSRQDTIYF
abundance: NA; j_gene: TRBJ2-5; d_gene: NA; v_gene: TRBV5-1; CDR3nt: TGCGCCAGCAAGGAGCAGGGAAGTAAAGAGACCCAGTACTTC; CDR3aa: CASKEQGSKETQYF
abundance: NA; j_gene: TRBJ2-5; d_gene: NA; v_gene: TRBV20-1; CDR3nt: TGCAGTGCCCGAGGGAGGGAGACCCAGTACTTC; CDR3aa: CSARGRETQYF
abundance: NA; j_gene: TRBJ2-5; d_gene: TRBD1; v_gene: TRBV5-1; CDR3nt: TGCGCCAGCAGCTTGGGAGGGTCGACAGGGAAAGAGACCCAGTACTTC; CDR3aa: CASSLGGSTGKETQYF
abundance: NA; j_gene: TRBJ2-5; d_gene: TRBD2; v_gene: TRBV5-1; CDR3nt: TGCGCCAGCGGAGCGGGAGGAGGCCAAGAGACCCAGTACTTC; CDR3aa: CASGAGGGQETQYF
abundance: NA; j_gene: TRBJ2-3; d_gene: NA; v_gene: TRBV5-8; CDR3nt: TGTGCCAGCAGCTTGGGGGGGGCTAGCACAGATACGCAGTATTTT; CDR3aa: CASSLGGASTDTQYF
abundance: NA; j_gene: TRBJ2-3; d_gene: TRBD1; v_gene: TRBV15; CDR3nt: TGTGCCACCAGCATACTACGAGGACAGGGTGGCACAGATACGCAGTATTTT; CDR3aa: CATSILRGQGGTDTQYF
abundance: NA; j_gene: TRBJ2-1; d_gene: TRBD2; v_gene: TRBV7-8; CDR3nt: TGTGCCAGCAGCTCAAGGGGACTAGCGGTTTACAATGAGCAGTTCTTC; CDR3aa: CASSSRGLAVYNEQFF
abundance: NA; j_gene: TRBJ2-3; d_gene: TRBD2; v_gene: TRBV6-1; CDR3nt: TGTGCCAGCAGTGGAGCGGGGCGCACAGATACGCAGTATTTT; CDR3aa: CASSGAGRTDTQYF
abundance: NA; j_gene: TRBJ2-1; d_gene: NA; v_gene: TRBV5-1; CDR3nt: TGCGCCAGCAGCTTGGTGAGGAACACCTACAATGAGCAGTTCTTC; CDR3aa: CASSLVRNTYNEQFF
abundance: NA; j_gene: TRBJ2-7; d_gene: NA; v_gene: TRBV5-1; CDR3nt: TGCGCCAGCAGCTTGGGCAACGGCTACGAGCAGTACTTC; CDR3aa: CASSLGNGYEQYF
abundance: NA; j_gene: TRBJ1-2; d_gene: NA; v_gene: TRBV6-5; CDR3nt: TGTGCCAGCAGTTATCGCTTTAGGACATCCCTAGGCGGCTACACCTTC; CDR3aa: CASSYRFRTSLGGYTF
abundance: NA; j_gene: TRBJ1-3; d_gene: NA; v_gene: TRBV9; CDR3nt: TGTGCCAGCAGCGCAAGCCGGCAGGGGTTAGGCAACACCATATATTTT; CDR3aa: CASSASRQGLGNTIYF
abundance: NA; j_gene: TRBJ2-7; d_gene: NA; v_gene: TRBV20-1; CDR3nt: TGCAGTGCTGCCTCTCTCGGCGAGCAGTACTTC; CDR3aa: CSAASLGEQYF
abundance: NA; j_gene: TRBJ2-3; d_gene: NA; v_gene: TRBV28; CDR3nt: TGTGCCAGCAGTAACGGGGGACAGACCACAGATACGCAGTATTTT; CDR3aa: CASSNGGQTTDTQYF
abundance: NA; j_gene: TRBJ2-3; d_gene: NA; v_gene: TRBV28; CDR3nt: TGTGCCAGCAGTTTTAGTGGGGCTAGAACAGATACGCAGTATTTT; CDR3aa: CASSFSGARTDTQYF
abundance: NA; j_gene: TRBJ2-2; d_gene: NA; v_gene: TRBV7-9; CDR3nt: TGTGCCAGCAGCCCAGCGTGGGGTATGACAGGCACCGGGGAGCTGTTTTTT; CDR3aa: CASSPAWGMTGTGELFF
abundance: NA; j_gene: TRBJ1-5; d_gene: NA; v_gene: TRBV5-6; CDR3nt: TGTGCCAGCAGCCTTTGGAGGGGAAGTTGGGGCAATCAGCCCCAGCATTTT; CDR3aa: CASSLWRGSWGNQPQHF
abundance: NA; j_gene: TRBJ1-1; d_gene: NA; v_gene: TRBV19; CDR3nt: TGTGCCAGTAGTGAGGGGCCCGTCACTGAAGCTTTCTTT; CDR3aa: CASSEGPVTEAFF
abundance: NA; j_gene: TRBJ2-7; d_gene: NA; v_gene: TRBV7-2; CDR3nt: TGTGCCAGCAGCTTATGGCCACCCTCGGTTGGATACGAGCAGTACTTC; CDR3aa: CASSLWPPSVGYEQYF
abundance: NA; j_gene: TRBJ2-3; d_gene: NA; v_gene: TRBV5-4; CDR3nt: TGTGCCAGCAGCTTGGTAGTTGGCGGTCCTAGCACAGATACGCAGTATTTT; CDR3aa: CASSLVVGGPSTDTQYF
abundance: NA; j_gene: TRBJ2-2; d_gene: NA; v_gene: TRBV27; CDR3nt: TGTGCCAGCAGTTTTGAGGTGGGCACCGGGGAGCTGTTTTTT; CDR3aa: CASSFEVGTGELFF
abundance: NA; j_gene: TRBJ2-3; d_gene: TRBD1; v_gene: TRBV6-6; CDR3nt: TGTGCCAGCAGTTTCGGACAGGCGACAGATACGCAGTATTTT; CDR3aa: CASSFGQATDTQYF
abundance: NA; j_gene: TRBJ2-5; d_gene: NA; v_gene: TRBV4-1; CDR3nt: TGCGCCAGCAGCCAAGAACTGAGGGGAGAGACCCAGTACTTC; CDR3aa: CASSQELRGETQYF
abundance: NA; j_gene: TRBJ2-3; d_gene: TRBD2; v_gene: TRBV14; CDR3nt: TGTGCCAGCAGCCTCGGTACTAGCGGTACCTTGGCAGATACGCAGTATTTT; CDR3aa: CASSLGTSGTLADTQYF
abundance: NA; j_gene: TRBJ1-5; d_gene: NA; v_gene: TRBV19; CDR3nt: TGTGCCGCGGGGGGCGATCAGCCCCAGCATTTT; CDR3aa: CAAGGDQPQHF
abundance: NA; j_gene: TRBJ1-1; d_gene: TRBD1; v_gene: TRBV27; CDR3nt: TGTGCCAGCAGTTTTTTACGGGACAGGGCCACTGAAGCTTTCTTT; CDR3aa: CASSFLRDRATEAFF
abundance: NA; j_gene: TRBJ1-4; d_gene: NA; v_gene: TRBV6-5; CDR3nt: TGTGCCAGCAGTTCGACAGGATTTAAAAAACTGTTTTTT; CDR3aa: CASSSTGFKKLFF
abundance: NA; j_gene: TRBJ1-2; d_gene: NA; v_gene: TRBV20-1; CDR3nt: TGCAGTGCTGGTACCTCAGGTGGCTACACCTTC; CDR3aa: CSAGTSGGYTF
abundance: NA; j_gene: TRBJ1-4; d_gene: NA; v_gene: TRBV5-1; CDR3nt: TGCGCCAGCAGCTTTGGTCCCCAGGAAAAACTGTTTTTT; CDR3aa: CASSFGPQEKLFF
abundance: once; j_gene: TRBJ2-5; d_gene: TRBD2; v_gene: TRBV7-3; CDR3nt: TGTGCCAGCAGCCCCAACCGGACTAGCGGGATAGAGACCCAGTACTTC; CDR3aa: CASSPNRTSGIETQYF
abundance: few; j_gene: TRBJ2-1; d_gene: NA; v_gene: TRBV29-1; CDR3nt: TGCAGCGCTGCCCACAATGAGCAGTTCTTC; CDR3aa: CSAAHNEQFF
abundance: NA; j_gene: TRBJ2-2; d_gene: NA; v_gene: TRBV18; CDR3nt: TGTGCCAGCTCACCAGGGGGTCTCACCGGGGAGCTGTTTTTT; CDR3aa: CASSPGGLTGELFF
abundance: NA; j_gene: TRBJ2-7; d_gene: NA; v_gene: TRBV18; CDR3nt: TGTGCCAGCTCACCACCCGACAGATACACCTACGAGCAGTACTTC; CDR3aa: CASSPPDRYTYEQYF
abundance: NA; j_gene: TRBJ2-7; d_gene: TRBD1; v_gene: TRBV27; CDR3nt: TGTGCCAGCAGTTCAGACAGGGTGGGATACGAGCAGTACTTC; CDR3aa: CASSSDRVGYEQYF
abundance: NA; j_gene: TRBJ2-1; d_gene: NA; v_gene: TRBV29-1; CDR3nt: TGCAGCGTTGCACGGGACCCGTGGAATGAGCAGTTCTTC; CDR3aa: CSVARDPWNEQFF
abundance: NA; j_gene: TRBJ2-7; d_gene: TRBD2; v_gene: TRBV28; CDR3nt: TGTGCCAGCAGTTTACCGGGAGGGCTCTACGAGCAGTACTTC; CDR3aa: CASSLPGGLYEQYF
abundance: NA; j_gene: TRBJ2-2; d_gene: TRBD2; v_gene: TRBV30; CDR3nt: TGTGCCTGGAGTGTAAGACTAGCGGGAGGGTTCGGGGAGCTGTTTTTT; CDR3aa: CAWSVRLAGGFGELFF
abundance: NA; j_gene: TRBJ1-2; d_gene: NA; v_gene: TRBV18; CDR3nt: TGTGCCAGCTCGCCCAATCGGGACAACTATGGCTACACCTTC; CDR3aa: CASSPNRDNYGYTF
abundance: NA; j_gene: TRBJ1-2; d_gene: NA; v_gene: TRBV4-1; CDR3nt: TGCGCCAGCAGCCAGGGAACGACAGGCAACTATGGCTACACCTTC; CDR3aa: CASSQGTTGNYGYTF
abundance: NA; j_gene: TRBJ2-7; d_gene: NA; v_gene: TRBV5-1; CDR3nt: TGCGCCAGCAGCTCCGGCAATTCCTACGAGCAGTACTTC; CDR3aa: CASSSGNSYEQYF
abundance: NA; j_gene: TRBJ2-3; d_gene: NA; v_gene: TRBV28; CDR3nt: TGTGCCAGCAGTCCCCCAGACACAGATACGCAGTATTTT; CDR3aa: CASSPPDTDTQYF
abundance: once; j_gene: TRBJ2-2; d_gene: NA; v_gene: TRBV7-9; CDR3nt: TGTGCCAGCAGCTTGGACACCGGGGAGCTGTTTTTT; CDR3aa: CASSLDTGELFF
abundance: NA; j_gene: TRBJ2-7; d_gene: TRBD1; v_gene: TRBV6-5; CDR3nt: TGTGCCAGCCGACCCGTGGACAGGAATTCCTACGAGCAGTACTTC; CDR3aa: CASRPVDRNSYEQYF
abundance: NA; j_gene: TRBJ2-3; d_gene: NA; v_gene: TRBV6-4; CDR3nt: TGTGCCAGCAGTGACACAGCCACAGATACGCAGTATTTT; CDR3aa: CASSDTATDTQYF
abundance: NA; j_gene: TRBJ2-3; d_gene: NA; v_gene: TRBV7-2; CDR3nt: TGTGCCAGCAGCTCGATGCACAGTACAGATACGCAGTATTTT; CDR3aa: CASSSMHSTDTQYF
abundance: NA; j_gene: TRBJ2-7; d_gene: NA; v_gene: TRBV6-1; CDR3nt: TGTGCCAGCACCCAGCGGTACGAGCAGTACTTC; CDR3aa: CASTQRYEQYF
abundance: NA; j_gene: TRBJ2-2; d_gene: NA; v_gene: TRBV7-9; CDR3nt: TGTGCCAGCAGCTTAGCGGGCCTCTCTAAAAACACCGGGGAGCTGTTTTTT; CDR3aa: CASSLAGLSKNTGELFF
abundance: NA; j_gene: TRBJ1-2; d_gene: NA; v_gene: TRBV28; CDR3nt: TGTGCCACTTACTTTAGAGGGTACCATAACTATGGCTACACCTTC; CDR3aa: CATYFRGYHNYGYTF
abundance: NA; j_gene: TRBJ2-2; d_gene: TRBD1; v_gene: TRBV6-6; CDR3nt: TGTGCCAGCAGTCTAAGGACAGGGGCCGTGACCGGGGAGCTGTTTTTT; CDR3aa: CASSLRTGAVTGELFF
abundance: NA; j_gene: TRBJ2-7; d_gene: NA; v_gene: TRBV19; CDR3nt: TGTGCCAGTAGTATCCGGGAGCGGTCCTACGAGCAGTACTTC; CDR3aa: CASSIRERSYEQYF
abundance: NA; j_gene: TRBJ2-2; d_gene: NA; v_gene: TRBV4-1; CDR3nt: TGCGCCAGCAGCCAGGGTAGTTACACCGGGGAGCTGTTTTTT; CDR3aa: CASSQGSYTGELFF
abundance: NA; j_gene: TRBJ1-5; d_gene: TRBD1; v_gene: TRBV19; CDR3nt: TGTGCCAGTGCCCCGACAGGGGCTCTCAATCAGCCCCAGCATTTT; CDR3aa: CASAPTGALNQPQHF